This T cell receptor (beta chain) appears in the sequencing data of a study of cytomegalovirus exposure and HLA in healthy donors. Primers: 60 Vbeta forward and 13 Jbeta reverse. Per the original data handling: Later work found approximately 87 million unique TCR beta chains, with around 10 million shared. Sequencing was performed with immunoSEQ multiplex PCR; in TCRdb, only in-frame clones are kept and a portion is missing. V and J calls and clone size follow that table, whereas D and trimming were derived from the DNA. Seen here are under 200,000 clones, 84% observed once, and the top ten hold about 0.24%. The junction had 7 bases not matched to a gene; V was cut back by 4 bases and J by 0 bases. The CDR3 consists of 17 residues. Looked up from germline, CDR1 is SGDLS and CDR2 is YYNGEE.

The specimen sequenced was PBMCs. V is TRBV9 and J is TRBJ2-3, with TRBD2 identical over 11 bases. This receptor was obtained from a boy between 10 and 17 years old in good health and CMV-seronegative. For the CDR3, the DNA is TGTGCCAGCAGCACCCGACTAGCGGGAACTAGCACAGATACGCAGTATTTT. It specifies CASSTRLAGTSTDTQYF.